The 9 T cell receptor beta chains below all came from one sample that was sequenced in a study of early T cells in non-severe SARS-CoV-2 infection. TCRdb reanalysed the 5' RACE reads using MiXCR and keeps one entry per CDR3 protein. This table holds 55,000 to 70,000 distinct CDR3 sequences, less than 15% found once. The sample taken for sequencing was whole blood. Receptor source: an adult who was a healthcare worker with PCR-confirmed SARS-CoV-2 infection or an uninfected control (not recorded which).

This clonotype has a handful of counts. This rearrangement joins TRBV7-2 to TRBJ2-3; no clear D gene. Germline-derived CDR1 and CDR2 are SGHTA and FQGNSA. Trimming cost V 3 bases and J 5 bases, with 3 bases left between them. This CDR3 comprises 11 residues. The DNA of the CDR3 is TGTGCCAGCAGCTTCGAAGATACGCAGTATTTT. Translation: CASSFEDTQYF.

The CDR3 DNA reads TGCAGCGTTGACAGCAAGAACACCGGGGAGCTGTTTTTT. It encodes CSVDSKNTGELFF. The chain couples TRBV29-1 to TRBJ2-2; D remains unclear. The V and J ends lost 3 bases and 1 base respectively, with 6 bases between them. This CDR3 has 13 amino acids. The germline V gene has CDR1 SQVTM and CDR2 ANQGSEA.

This clonotype was detected a few times. The rearrangement joins TRBV9 to TRBJ2-5; D may correspond to TRBD1 or TRBD2 (5 bases each). The CDR3 sequence is 13 residues long. Between the trimmed V and J ends, which lost 2 bases and 2 bases, there was a span of 7 bases. Germline V lookup: CDR1 SGDLS, CDR2 YYNGEE. DNA for the CDR3: TGTGCCAGCAGCGTGGGACGGCAAGAGACCCAGTACTTC. Translated: CASSVGRQETQYF.

This clonotype came up a few times. The V gene is TRBV20-1, the J gene TRBJ2-1; a weak D match, TRBD1 (5 bases). Trimming took off 5 bases at V and 10 bases at J, with 12 bases between the two ends. The CDR3 covers 11 residues. Germline V gene data show CDR1 as DFQATT and CDR2 as SNEGSKA (reference sequence). The CDR3 here is CSAYRTPEQFF. As DNA, the CDR3 is TGCAGTGCTTACCGGACACCCGAGCAGTTCTTC.

This sequence joins TRBV15 and TRBJ1-6, with unresolved D. CDR1 LNHNV and CDR2 YYDKDF come from the germline V gene (reference sequence). The CDR3 spans 15 residues. V lost 0 bases and J lost 5, with 8 bases in between. In nucleotides, the CDR3 is TGTGCCACCAGCAGAGATCGACCAGATAATTCACCCCTCCACTTT. This gives the protein CATSRDRPDNSPLHF. Variable domain in full (rest from reference TRBV15 and TRBJ1-6): DAMVIQNPRYQVTQFGKPVTLSCSQTLNHNVMYWYQQKSSQAPKLLFHYYDKDFNNEADTPDNFQSRRPNTSFCFLDIRSPGLGDTAMYLCATSRDRPDNSPLHFGNGTRLTVT.

This clonotype is labeled as large. This chain connects TRBV27 to TRBJ2-4; the D gene is possibly TRBD2 (5 bases). The CDR3 covers 18 residues. The V end was cut by 6 bases, the J end by 0 bases, with 21 bases between. Germline assignment: CDR1 MNHEY and CDR2 SMNVEV (reference sequence). The CDR3 DNA reads TGTGCCAGCAGCCGCATCACCGGACCGGCGGGAGCCAAAAACATTCAGTACTTC. Protein sequence: CASSRITGPAGAKNIQYF.

V and J are TRBV30 and TRBJ1-1, with 9 bases aligning to TRBD1. From germline, CDR1 is GTSNPN and CDR2 SVGIG (reference sequence). The junction had 15 bases not matched to a gene; V was cut back by 0 bases and J by 1 base. The CDR3 totals 19 residues. The CDR3 spells CAWSVWGVRDRVSNTEAFF. The CDR3 DNA follows: TGTGCCTGGAGTGTATGGGGCGTCCGGGACAGGGTATCGAACACTGAAGCTTTCTTT.

This clonotype was picked up a small number of times. V is TRBV12-3 or TRBV12-4 and J is TRBJ2-1; D gene uncertain. V dropped 5 bases and J dropped 7 bases, with 6 bases sitting between them. This CDR3 comprises 11 residues. In DNA form, the CDR3 reads TGTGCCAGCAGTGCCTTTAATGAGCAGTTCTTC. As protein: CASSAFNEQFF.

The chain uses TRBV14 and TRBJ2-7; 8 positions match TRBD1. CDR1 and CDR2 from the germline V gene are SGHDN and FVKESK. Trimming took 6 bases from V and 6 from J; bases not matched to a gene: 7. CDR3 length: 13 residues. CDR3 in amino acids: CASRHRQGAEQYF. In DNA form, the CDR3 reads TGTGCCAGCAGACATAGGCAGGGGGCCGAGCAGTACTTC. Supplemented by reference TRBV14 and TRBJ2-7, the full variable domain reads EAGVTQFPSHSVIEKGQTVTLRCDPISGHDNLYWYRRVMGKEIKFLLHFVKESKQDESGMPNNRFLAERTGGTYSTLKVQPAELEDSGVYFCASRHRQGAEQYFGPGTRLTVT.